What follows are 10 T cell receptor beta chains derived from one specimen sequenced in a study of blood T cell repertoires in COVID-19. Assay: immunoSEQ multiplex PCR; the TCRdb copy retains only in-frame clones and omits some. The sample includes hundreds of thousands of clones, about 87% of them seen just once. The sequencing input was PBMCs or T cells enriched from blood (not recorded which). These receptors all come from a man aged 50-60 years who had been exposed to COVID-19.

The rearrangement links TRBV6-5 to TRBJ2-1, with 14 bases fitting TRBD2. The junction had 3 bases not matched to a gene; V was cut back by 4 bases and J by 13 bases. This CDR3 has 13 amino acids. CDR1 is MNHEY and CDR2 is SVGAGI in the germline V gene. DNA for the CDR3: TGTGCCAGCAGTTCTGGACTAGCGGGGGGCCAGTTCTTC. This translates into CASSSGLAGGQFF.

The chain couples TRBV10-3 to TRBJ1-1; a weak D match, TRBD1 (6 bases). CDR1 and CDR2 from the germline V gene are ENHRY and SYGVKD. V was clipped by 4 bases and J by 1 base, with 13 bases between them. The CDR3 is 15 residues long. The CDR3 sequence is CAISAYLQGNTEAFF. CDR3 nucleotides: TGTGCCATCAGTGCCTACTTACAGGGGAACACTGAAGCTTTCTTT.

The chain combines TRBV9 with TRBJ2-2, with 13 bases matching TRBD2. Trimming at V came to 4 bases and at J to 6 bases, leaving 6 bases not matched to a gene. CDR3 length equals 16 residues. Germline-derived CDR1 and CDR2 are SGDLS and YYNGEE. CDR3 nucleotide sequence: TGTGCCAGCAGCCCCAGAGGACTAGCGGGGGCCGGGGAGCTGTTTTTT. It yields the protein CASSPRGLAGAGELFF.

The chain carries TRBV7-3 and TRBJ2-2; no firm D call. The CDR3 totals 12 residues. The V and J ends lost 5 bases and 8 bases respectively, with 9 bases between them. From germline, CDR1 is SGHTA and CDR2 FQGTGA. The CDR3 loop is CASSPTGGELFF. DNA for the CDR3: TGTGCCAGCAGCCCGACCGGGGGGGAGCTGTTTTTT. The full variable domain, rest sourced from reference TRBV7-3 and TRBJ2-2, is GAGVSQTPSNKVTEKGKYVELRCDPISGHTALYWYRQSLGQGPEFLIYFQGTGAADDSGLPNDRFFAVRPEGSVSTLKIQRTERGDSAVYLCASSPTGGELFFGEGSRLTVL.

This sequence joins TRBV20-1 and TRBJ2-7, with 7 bases that match TRBD1. The V gene end was trimmed by 3 bases and the J gene end by 4 bases; junction bases not matched to a gene: 9. CDR3 length: 14 amino acids. Germline V CDR1 and CDR2: DFQATT, SNEGSKA (reference sequence). DNA of the CDR3: TGCAGTGCTAGTCTCCCGGGACAGAATTACGAGCAGTACGTC. This translates into CSASLPGQNYEQYV.

V and J are TRBV28 and TRBJ2-1, with 7 bases fitting TRBD1. J was trimmed by 3 bases and V by 5 bases; bases with no gene match: 16. CDR1 is MDHEN, CDR2 SYDVKM, per germline. This CDR3 region has 18 residues. The CDR3 spells CASSKLTGANPLYNEQFF. The CDR3 DNA sequence: TGTGCCAGCAGTAAACTAACAGGGGCCAACCCCCTCTACAATGAGCAGTTCTTC.

This clone was seen just once. The chain is built from TRBV3-1 (or the pseudogene TRBV3-2) and TRBJ1-1, with D unresolved. The CDR3 runs to 17 residues. Trimming removed 2 bases from V and 4 bases from J, with 20 bases in between. Germline CDR1 is LGHDT and CDR2 is YNNKEL (reference sequence). CDR3 region: CASSQQRPSRVGTEAFF. The CDR3 DNA reads as TGTGCCAGCAGCCAACAGAGGCCTTCGAGGGTCGGCACTGAAGCTTTCTTT.

The chain links TRBV27 to TRBJ2-7; a possible D gene is TRBD1 (5 bases). The V end lost 5 bases, the J end lost 2 bases, and 10 bases lay between the germline ends. CDR3 length equals 13 residues. Germline values: CDR1 MNHEY, CDR2 SMNVEV (reference sequence). In nucleotides, the CDR3 is TGTGCCAGCAGTCTGGGGCCCACCTACGAGCAGTACGTC. Translating gives CASSLGPTYEQYV.

In nucleotides, the CDR3 is TGTGCCAGCAGTGTTACAGGGGGCAATCAGCCCCAGCATTTT. It encodes CASSVTGGNQPQHF. This rearrangement joins TRBV2 to TRBJ1-5; TRBD1 matches at 7 bases. This CDR3 has 14 amino acids. Germline V CDR1 and CDR2: SNHLY, FYNNEI. V was clipped by 4 bases and J by 2 bases; unmatched bases: 2.

The V and J genes are TRBV18 and TRBJ2-7, with a tentative D call TRBD1 (5 bases). Trimming shortened V by 2 bases and J by 5 bases, and 10 bases separated the two germline ends. Germline V gene data show CDR1 as KGHSH and CDR2 as LQKENI. CDR3 length: 13 amino acids. The CDR3 sequence is CASSPAREDEQYF. CDR3 DNA sequence: TGTGCCAGCTCACCAGCCAGGGAAGACGAGCAGTACTTC.